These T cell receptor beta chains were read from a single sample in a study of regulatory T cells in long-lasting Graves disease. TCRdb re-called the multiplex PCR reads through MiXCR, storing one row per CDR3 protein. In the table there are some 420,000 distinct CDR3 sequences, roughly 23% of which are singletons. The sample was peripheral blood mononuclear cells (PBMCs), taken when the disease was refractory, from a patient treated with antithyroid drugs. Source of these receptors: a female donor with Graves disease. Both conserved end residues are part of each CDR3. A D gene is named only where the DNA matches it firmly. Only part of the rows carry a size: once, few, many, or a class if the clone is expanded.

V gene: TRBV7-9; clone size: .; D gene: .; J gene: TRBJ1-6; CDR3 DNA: TGTGCCAGCAAACGGTGGGACGGAGGCAATAATTCACCCCTCCACTTT; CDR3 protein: CASKRWDGGNNSPLHF
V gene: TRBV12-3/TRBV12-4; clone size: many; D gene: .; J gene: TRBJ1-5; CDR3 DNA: TGTGCCAGCAGTTTATCGTCGGATCAGCCCCAGCATTTT; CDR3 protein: CASSLSSDQPQHF
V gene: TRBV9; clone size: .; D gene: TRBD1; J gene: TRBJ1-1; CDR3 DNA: TGTGCCAGCAGCGCGGGGACAGTGAACACTGAAGCTTTCTTT; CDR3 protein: CASSAGTVNTEAFF
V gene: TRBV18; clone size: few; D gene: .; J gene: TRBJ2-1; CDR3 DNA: TGTACCAGCTCACCGGACGATGAGCAGTTCTTC; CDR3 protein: CTSSPDDEQFF
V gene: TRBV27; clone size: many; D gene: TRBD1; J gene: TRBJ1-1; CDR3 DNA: TGTGCCAGCAGGGAGGACAGGGCCACTGAAGCTTTCTTT; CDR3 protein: CASREDRATEAFF
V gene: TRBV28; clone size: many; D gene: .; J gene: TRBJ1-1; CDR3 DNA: TGTGCCAGCAGGTCTACCGCAGGGAACACTGAAGCTTTCTTT; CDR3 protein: CASRSTAGNTEAFF
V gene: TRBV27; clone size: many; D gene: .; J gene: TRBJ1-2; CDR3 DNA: TGTGCCAGCAGATCGGACACTAACTATGGCTACACCTTC; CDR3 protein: CASRSDTNYGYTF
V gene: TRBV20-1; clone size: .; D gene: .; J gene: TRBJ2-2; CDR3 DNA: TGCAGTGCTGGCCCCAGGGGGGAGCTGTTTTTT; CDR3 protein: CSAGPRGELFF
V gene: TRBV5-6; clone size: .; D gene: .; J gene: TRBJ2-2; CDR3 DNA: TGTGCCAGCAGCTTGCTTCCCCTCGCGAACACCGGGGAGCTGTTTTTT; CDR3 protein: CASSLLPLANTGELFF
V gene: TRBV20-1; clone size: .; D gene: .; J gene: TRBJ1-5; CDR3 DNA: TGCAGTGCTAGTTCAGGGTTTCCAGGTCAGCCCCAGCATTTT; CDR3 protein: CSASSGFPGQPQHF
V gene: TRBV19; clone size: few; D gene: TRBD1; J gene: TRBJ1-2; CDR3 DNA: TGTGCCAGTAGGAGGGACAGGACACACTATGGCTACACCTTC; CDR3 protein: CASRRDRTHYGYTF
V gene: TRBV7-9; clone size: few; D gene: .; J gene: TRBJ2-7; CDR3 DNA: TGTGCCAGCAGCCAAGGGACCCACTACGAGCAGTACTTC; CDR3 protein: CASSQGTHYEQYF
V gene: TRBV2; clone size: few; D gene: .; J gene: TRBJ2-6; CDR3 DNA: TGTGCCAGCTCACAGGGTAAAATATGGGATAAATCTGGGGCCAACGTCCTGACTTTC; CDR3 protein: CASSQGKIWDKSGANVLTF
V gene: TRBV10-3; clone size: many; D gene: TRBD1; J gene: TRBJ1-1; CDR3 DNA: TGTGCCATCACTTCCGGGACAGCTAACACTGAAGCTTTCTTT; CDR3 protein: CAITSGTANTEAFF
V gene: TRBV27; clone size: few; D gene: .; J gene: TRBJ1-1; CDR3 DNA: TGTGCCAGCAGTTTGGGCCGGGAAACTGAAGCTTTCTTT; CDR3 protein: CASSLGRETEAFF
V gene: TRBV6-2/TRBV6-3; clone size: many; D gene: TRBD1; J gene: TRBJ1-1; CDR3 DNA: TGTGCCAGCAGTTACTCTGACAGGGTCGCTGAAGCTTTCTTT; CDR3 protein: CASSYSDRVAEAFF
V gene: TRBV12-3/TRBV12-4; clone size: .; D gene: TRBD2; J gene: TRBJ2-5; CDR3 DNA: TGTGCCAGCACCAGGAGGGACTATGGAGAGACCCAGTACTTC; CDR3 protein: CASTRRDYGETQYF